Here is one T cell receptor (beta chain) with its context. At one end, the junction sequence differs from germline, possibly due to a read error. These data are taken from a study of cytomegalovirus exposure and HLA in healthy donors. The CDR3 extends over 13 amino acids. Germline CDR1 is SGHRS and CDR2 is YFSETQ. In the PCR, 60 Vbeta and 13 Jbeta primers were used. TCRdb's table, derived via immunoSEQ multiplex PCR, lists solely in-frame clones and lacks some. This sample has approximately 100,000 clones; more than 75% occur once, and the top ten carry roughly 8%. The V call is TRBV5-1, the J call TRBJ2-7; the match to TRBD1 covers 9 bases. The TCR originated in a human donor in good health. Material for sequencing was PBMCs. CDR3 DNA sequence: TGCGCCAGCAGCCGATCCGGGACAGGGAAGGAGTTGTTC. As protein: CASSRSGTGKELF.